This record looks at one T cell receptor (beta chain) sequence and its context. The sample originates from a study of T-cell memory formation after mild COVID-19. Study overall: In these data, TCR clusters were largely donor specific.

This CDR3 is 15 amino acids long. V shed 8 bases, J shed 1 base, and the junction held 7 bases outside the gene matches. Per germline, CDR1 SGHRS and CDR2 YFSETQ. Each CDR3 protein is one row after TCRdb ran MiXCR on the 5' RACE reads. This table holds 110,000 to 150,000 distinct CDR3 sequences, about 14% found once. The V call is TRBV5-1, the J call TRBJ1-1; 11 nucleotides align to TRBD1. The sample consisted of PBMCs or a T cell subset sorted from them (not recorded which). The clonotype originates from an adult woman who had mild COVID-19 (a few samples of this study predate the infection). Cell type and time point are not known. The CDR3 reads CASNTGTGGNTEAFF. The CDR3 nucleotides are TGCGCCAGTAATACCGGGACAGGGGGGAACACTGAAGCTTTCTTT.